The source of this T cell receptor beta chain is a study of blood T cell repertoires in COVID-19. Sequenced by immunoSEQ multiplex PCR; TCRdb stores in-frame clones only, minus some. The table has 31,000 or so clones, approximately 87% seen once. The TCR comes from a human donor with active COVID-19. The donor label of this sample is uncertain. The sample comprised peripheral blood.

CDR3 nucleotide sequence: TGTGCCACCAGACAGGGTTCCTACAATGAGCAGTTCTTC. Protein: CATRQGSYNEQFF. The rearrangement uses TRBV15 and TRBJ2-1, with a possible D match to TRBD1 (6 bases). V was pared by 6 bases and J by 1 base, with 7 bases between. CDR1 is LNHNV, CDR2 YYDKDF, per germline (reference sequence). The CDR3 is made up of 13 amino acids. The whole variable domain, filled in from reference TRBV15 and TRBJ2-1, reads DAMVIQNPRYQVTQFGKPVTLSCSQTLNHNVMYWYQQKSSQAPKLLFHYYDKDFNNEADTPDNFQSRRPNTSFCFLDIRSPGLGDTAMYLCATRQGSYNEQFFGPGTRLTVL.